This T cell receptor beta chain was captured in a study of regulatory T cells. Amplification used 52 TRBV primers and 13 TRBJ primers. Some clones are missing from TCRdb's copy, which holds only in-frame ones; the method was immunoSEQ multiplex PCR. This repertoire shows approximately 5,600 clones, approximately 80% found once; its top ten account for around 29%. The germline CDR1 and CDR2 sequences are MNHNS and SASEGT. V lost 0 bases, J lost 3 bases, and 5 bases stayed unmatched. The CDR3 extends over 17 amino acids. The chain recombines TRBV6-1 with TRBJ2-7; 13 positions agree with TRBD2. This sequence originates from a child under 18 with CD3G deficiency. Specimen: CD8+ T cells sorted from blood. The CDR3 spells CASSEAFWTSGSYEQYF. In nucleotides, the CDR3 is TGTGCCAGCAGTGAAGCATTTTGGACTAGCGGGAGCTACGAGCAGTACTTC.